This record looks at one TCR beta chain sequence and its context. Once RNA had been extracted, it was reverse transcribed into cDNA to act as the sequencing template. Assay used: immunoSEQ multiplex PCR; TCRdb lists only in-frame clones, some missing. The table lists roughly 110,000 clones, 84% of them singletons. The germline V and J ends were trimmed by 1 base and 1 base, with 13 bases remaining between them. The germline V gene has CDR1 SGHDN and CDR2 FVKESK. The CDR3 has 16 amino acids. The data belong to a study of CD8+ T cells in alopecia areata. The treatment here: oral pan-JAK inhibitor, 5-10 mg twice daily. Those with alopecia areata gave lesional scalp punch biopsies and peripheral blood.

The chain employs TRBV14 and TRBJ1-1; no definite D call. This clonotype was sampled from a human donor with alopecia areata. This specimen consisted of CD8+ T cells sorted from blood, obtained at week 24, from a patient treated with tofacitinib. CDR3 bases: TGTGCCAGCAGCCAAGTTGGTGCGGGAAGGAACACTGAAGCTTTCTTT. This codes for CASSQVGAGRNTEAFF.